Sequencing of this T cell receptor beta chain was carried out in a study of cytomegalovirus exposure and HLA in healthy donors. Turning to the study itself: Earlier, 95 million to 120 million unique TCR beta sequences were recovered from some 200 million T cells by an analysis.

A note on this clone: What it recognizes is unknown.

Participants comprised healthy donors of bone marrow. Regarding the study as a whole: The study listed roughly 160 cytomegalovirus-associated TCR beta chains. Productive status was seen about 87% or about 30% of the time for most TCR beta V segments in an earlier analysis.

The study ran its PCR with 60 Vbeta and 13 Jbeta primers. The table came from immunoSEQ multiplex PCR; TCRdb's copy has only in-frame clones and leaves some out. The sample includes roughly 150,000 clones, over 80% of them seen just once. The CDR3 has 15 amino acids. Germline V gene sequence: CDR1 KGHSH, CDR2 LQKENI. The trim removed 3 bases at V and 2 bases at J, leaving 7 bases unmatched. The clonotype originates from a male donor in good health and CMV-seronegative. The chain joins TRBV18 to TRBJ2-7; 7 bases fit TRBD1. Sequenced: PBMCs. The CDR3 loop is CASSPGDRLTYEQYF. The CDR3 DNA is TGTGCCAGCTCACCCGGGGACAGACTCACCTACGAGCAGTACTTC.